One and the same sample provided the 9 T cell receptor beta chains below, sequenced in a study of cytomegalovirus exposure and HLA in healthy donors. The PCR employed 60 Vbeta primers together with 13 Jbeta primers. The table came from immunoSEQ multiplex PCR; TCRdb's copy has only in-frame clones and leaves some out. The sample has 140,000 to 150,000 clones, 79% seen once. The sample comprised PBMCs. The receptors come from a woman aged 35 to 49 in good health and CMV-seropositive.

This clone came up a few times. The chain links TRBV27 to TRBJ2-7; 14 nucleotides align to TRBD2. CDR3 length: 18 amino acids. J was trimmed by 3 bases and V by 6 bases; bases with no gene match: 13. Germline CDR1 MNHEY, CDR2 SMNVEV (reference sequence). CDR3 DNA: TGTGCCAGCAGAGGACTAGCGGGGGGCCGAGAAAATTACTACGAGCAGTACTTC. Translating gives CASRGLAGGRENYYEQYF.

The rearrangement links TRBV18 to TRBJ1-2, with 7 bases fitting TRBD1. CDR1 is KGHSH, CDR2 LQKENI, per germline. V dropped 3 bases and J dropped 0; count of bases not matched to a gene: 7. The CDR3 totals 16 residues. This CDR3 reads CASSPRGQISNYGYTF. Here the CDR3 DNA reads TGTGCCAGCTCACCCCGGGGACAGATATCTAACTATGGCTACACCTTC. Drawing the rest from reference TRBV18 and TRBJ1-2, the complete variable domain is NAGVMQNPRHLVRRRGQEARLRCSPMKGHSHVYWYRQLPEEGLKFMVYLQKENIIDESGMPKERFSAEFPKEGPSILRIQQVVRGDSAAYFCASSPRGQISNYGYTFGSGTRLTVV.

This rearrangement joins TRBV27 to TRBJ1-6; no firm D call. The CDR3 contains 15 residues. Trimming removed 7 bases at V and 6 bases at J, with 16 bases between. Looked up from germline, CDR1 is MNHEY and CDR2 is SMNVEV (reference sequence). The chain's CDR3 is CASNRRFTPNSPLHF. The CDR3 DNA sequence: TGTGCCAGCAACCGTCGTTTTACACCTAATTCACCCCTCCACTTT.

In this sample, this clone turned up a few times. V is TRBV5-6 and J is TRBJ2-1; TRBD2 aligns across 13 bases. The CDR3 is 17 residues long. Germline V lookup: CDR1 SGHDT, CDR2 YYEEEE. The V and J ends lost 4 bases and 3 bases, in that order; junction bases with no gene match: 7. Here the CDR3 reads CASSLTSGGRIYNEQFF. DNA of the CDR3: TGTGCCAGCAGCCTGACTAGCGGGGGGCGAATCTACAATGAGCAGTTCTTC.

This chain connects TRBV5-4 to TRBJ2-3, with 8 bases lining up with TRBD2. The V and J ends lost 5 bases and 0 bases, in that order; junction bases with no gene match: 5. The CDR3 has 15 amino acids. CDR1 is SGHNT, CDR2 YYREEE, per germline (reference sequence). The CDR3 reads CASRPGGPSTDTQYF. The CDR3, as DNA: TGTGCCAGCAGGCCGGGGGGGCCTAGCACAGATACGCAGTATTTT.

CDR3 in DNA: TGTGCCAGCAGCGTAGACCCGGGACAGGGAAACACCATATATTTT. It encodes CASSVDPGQGNTIYF. V is TRBV9 and J is TRBJ1-3, with 7 positions matching TRBD1. The CDR3 covers 15 residues. The germline V gene has CDR1 SGDLS and CDR2 YYNGEE. Trimming cost V 0 bases and J 4 bases; bases outside gene matches: 4.

The genes are TRBV11-2 and TRBJ1-3, with 7 bases aligning to TRBD1. This CDR3 is built from 15 residues. Germline V gene data show CDR1 as SGHAT and CDR2 as FQNNGV. The V segment lost 5 bases and the J segment 4 bases; nucleotides outside the gene matches: 8. This CDR3 reads CASSDRRGPGNTIYF. The CDR3 DNA reads as TGTGCCAGCAGCGACCGGAGGGGGCCGGGAAACACCATATATTTT.

This clone was counted once. V and J are TRBV19 and TRBJ1-1; no clear D gene. Trimming removed 4 bases from V and 3 bases from J, with 12 bases in between. Germline CDR1 LNHDA, CDR2 SQIVND (reference sequence). CDR3 length: 14 residues. CDR3 in amino acids: CASSKWRGDTEAFF. For the CDR3, the DNA is TGTGCCAGTAGTAAATGGCGGGGAGACACTGAAGCTTTCTTT.

This clone was seen only a few times. As DNA, the CDR3 is TGCGCCAGCAGCACGGACAGGGGGGGTACTGAAGCTTTCTTT. This codes for CASSTDRGGTEAFF. The chain recombines TRBV5-1 with TRBJ1-1, with TRBD1 matching over 10 bases. There are 14 residues in the CDR3. Germline lookup yields CDR1 SGHRS and CDR2 YFSETQ. V lost 4 bases, J lost 5 bases, and 5 bases stayed unmatched.